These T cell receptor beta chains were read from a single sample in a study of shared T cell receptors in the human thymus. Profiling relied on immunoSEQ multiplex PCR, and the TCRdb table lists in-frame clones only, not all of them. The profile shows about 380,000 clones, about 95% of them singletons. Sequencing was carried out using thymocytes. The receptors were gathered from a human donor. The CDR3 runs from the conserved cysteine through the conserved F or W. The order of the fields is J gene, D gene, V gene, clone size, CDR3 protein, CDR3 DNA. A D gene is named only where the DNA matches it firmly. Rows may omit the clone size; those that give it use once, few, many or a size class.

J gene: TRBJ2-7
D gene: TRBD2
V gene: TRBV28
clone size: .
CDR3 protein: CVIPHRGTSGRGSYEQYF
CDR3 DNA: TGTGTCATACCCCACAGGGGGACTAGCGGGAGGGGGTCCTACGAGCAGTACTTC

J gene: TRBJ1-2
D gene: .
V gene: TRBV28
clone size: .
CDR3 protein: CASSLSLGANYGYTF
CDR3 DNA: TGTGCCAGCAGTTTGTCTTTGGGGGCTAACTATGGCTACACCTTC

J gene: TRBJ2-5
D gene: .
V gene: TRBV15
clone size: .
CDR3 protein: CATSRGVQETQYF
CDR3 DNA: TGTGCCACCAGCAGAGGGGTCCAAGAGACCCAGTACTTC

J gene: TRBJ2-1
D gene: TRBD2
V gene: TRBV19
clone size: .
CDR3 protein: CASSTGSGRNEQFF
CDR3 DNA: TGTGCCAGTAGTACGGGTAGCGGGAGAAATGAGCAGTTCTTC

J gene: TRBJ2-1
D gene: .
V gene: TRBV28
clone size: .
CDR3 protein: CASSSFRGRPYNEQFF
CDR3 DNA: TGTGCCAGCAGTTCTTTTAGAGGGCGGCCCTACAATGAGCAGTTCTTC

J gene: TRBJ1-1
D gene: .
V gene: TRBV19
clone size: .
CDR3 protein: CASSTLRQPLCMVNTEAFF
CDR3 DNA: TGTGCCAGTAGTACCCTTCGACAGCCACTGTGTATGGTGAACACTGAAGCTTTCTTT

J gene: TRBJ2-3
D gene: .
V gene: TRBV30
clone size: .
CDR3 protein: CAWRGRGTDTQYF
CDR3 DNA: TGTGCCTGGAGGGGGCGTGGGACAGATACGCAGTATTTT

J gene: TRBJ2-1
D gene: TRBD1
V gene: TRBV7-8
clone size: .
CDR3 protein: CASSLRDRQNNEQFF
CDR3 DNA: TGTGCCAGCAGCCTCCGGGACAGACAAAACAATGAGCAGTTCTTC

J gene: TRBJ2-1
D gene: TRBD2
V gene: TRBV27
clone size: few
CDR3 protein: CASSLRIGTSGFRRSYNEQFF
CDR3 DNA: TGTGCCAGCAGTTTACGAATAGGGACTAGCGGGTTCCGTAGGTCCTACAATGAGCAGTTCTTC

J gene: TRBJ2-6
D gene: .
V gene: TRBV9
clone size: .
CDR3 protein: CASSESVSGANVLTF
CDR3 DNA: TGTGCCAGCAGCGAATCAGTCTCTGGGGCCAACGTCCTGACTTTC

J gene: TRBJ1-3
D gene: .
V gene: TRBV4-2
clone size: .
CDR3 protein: CASSQDSGEGGNTIYF
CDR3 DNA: TGTGCCAGCAGCCAAGATTCCGGGGAGGGGGGAAACACCATATATTTT

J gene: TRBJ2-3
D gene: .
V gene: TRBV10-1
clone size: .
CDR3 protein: CASKRARTITDTQYF
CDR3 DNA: TGCGCCAGCAAAAGGGCACGGACAATCACAGATACGCAGTATTTT

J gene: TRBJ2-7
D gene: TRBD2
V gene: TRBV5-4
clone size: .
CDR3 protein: CASSLTSGSDEQYF
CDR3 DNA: TGTGCCAGCAGCTTGACTAGCGGGAGTGACGAGCAGTACTTC

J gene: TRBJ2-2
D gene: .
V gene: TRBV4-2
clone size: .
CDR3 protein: CASSLSGRSNTGELFF
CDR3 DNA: TGTGCCAGCAGCCTGAGTGGCAGGTCGAACACCGGGGAGCTGTTTTTT